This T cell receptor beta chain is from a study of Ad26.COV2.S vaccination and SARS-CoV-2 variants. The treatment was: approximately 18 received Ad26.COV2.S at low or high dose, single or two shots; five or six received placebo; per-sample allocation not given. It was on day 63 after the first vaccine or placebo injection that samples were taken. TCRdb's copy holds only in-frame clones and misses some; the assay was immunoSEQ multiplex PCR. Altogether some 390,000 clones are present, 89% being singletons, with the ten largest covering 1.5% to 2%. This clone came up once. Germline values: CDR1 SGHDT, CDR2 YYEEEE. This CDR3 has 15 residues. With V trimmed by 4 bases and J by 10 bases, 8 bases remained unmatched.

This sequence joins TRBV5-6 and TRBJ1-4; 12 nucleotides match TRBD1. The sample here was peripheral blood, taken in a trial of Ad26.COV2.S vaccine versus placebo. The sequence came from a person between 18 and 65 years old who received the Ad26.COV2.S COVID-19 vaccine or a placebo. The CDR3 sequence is CASSTTGQGAGKLFF. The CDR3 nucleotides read TGTGCCAGCAGCACAACGGGACAGGGGGCTGGAAAACTGTTTTTT.